Listed below are T cell receptor beta chains from one sample, sequenced in a study of cytomegalovirus exposure and HLA in healthy donors. This table comes from immunoSEQ multiplex PCR, and its TCRdb copy is limited to in-frame clones, with some not included. The sample holds 250,000 to 400,000 clones, roughly 87% seen once. The source material was PBMCs. These receptors came from a woman in her twenties or thirties in good health and CMV-seropositive. Both conserved end residues are part of each CDR3. A D gene is named only where the DNA matches it firmly. Size tells how often a clone was seen (once, few, many) or the class of an expanded clone, and some rows leave it out.

V: TRBV19
J: TRBJ2-7
size: .
D: .
DNA: TGTGCCAGTAGTGACACCTACTCCTACGAGCAGTACTTC
CDR3: CASSDTYSYEQYF

V: TRBV28
J: TRBJ1-4
size: .
D: .
DNA: TGTGCCAGCAGTTTGGGTCTGGGGCTTGGGGAAAAACTGTTTTTT
CDR3: CASSLGLGLGEKLFF

V: TRBV9
J: TRBJ2-1
size: .
D: TRBD2
DNA: TGTGCCAGCAGCGTAGAGTTGCGGGGGGCACACAATGAGCAGTTCTTC
CDR3: CASSVELRGAHNEQFF

V: TRBV10-3
J: TRBJ2-2
size: .
D: .
DNA: TGTGCCATCGCAGGGCCTAACGGGGAGCTGTTTTTT
CDR3: CAIAGPNGELFF

V: TRBV7-6
J: TRBJ1-5
size: .
D: .
DNA: TGTGCCAGCAGCTTAGCGCCTCAGACAGCCGATCAGCCCCAGCATTTT
CDR3: CASSLAPQTADQPQHF

V: TRBV5-1
J: TRBJ1-1
size: few
D: .
DNA: TGCGCCAGCAGCTCCGGTCAGGGAGGTGGCACTGAAGCTTTCTTT
CDR3: CASSSGQGGGTEAFF

V: TRBV30
J: TRBJ2-1
size: few
D: .
DNA: TGTGCCTGGATAAGCTCCTACAATGAGCAGTTCTTC
CDR3: CAWISSYNEQFF

V: TRBV13
J: TRBJ2-4
size: .
D: TRBD2
DNA: TGTGCCAGCAGCCCCCCCCCAAGCGGGAGCCCCGGGTCTCAGTACTTC
CDR3: CASSPPPSGSPGSQYF

V: TRBV7-6
J: TRBJ2-3
size: once
D: TRBD2
DNA: TGTGCCAGCAGCTTAGGGCTAGCGGGAGGGCCGGGGAATTTT
CDR3: CASSLGLAGGPGNF

V: TRBV2
J: TRBJ1-2
size: few
D: .
DNA: TGTGCCAGCAGTGCGGCCGCCTATGGCTACACCTTC
CDR3: CASSAAAYGYTF

V: TRBV27
J: TRBJ2-7
size: .
D: TRBD2
DNA: TGTGCCAGCAGTTTATGGGCTAGCGGGGCCGGGTACGAGCAGTACTTC
CDR3: CASSLWASGAGYEQYF

V: TRBV2
J: TRBJ2-1
size: .
D: .
DNA: TGTGCCAGCAGTGAAACGAGTCCTGAGCAGTTCTTC
CDR3: CASSETSPEQFF

V: TRBV21-1
J: TRBJ2-2
size: few
D: .
DNA: TGTGCCAGCAGCAAAGCGCTCGGGCGGGCGTTGAACACCGGGGAGCTGTTTTTT
CDR3: CASSKALGRALNTGELFF

V: TRBV9
J: TRBJ2-3
size: .
D: .
DNA: TGTGCCAGCAGCGGGAACCGAGATACGCAGTATTTT
CDR3: CASSGNRDTQYF

V: TRBV2
J: TRBJ1-3
size: .
D: .
DNA: TGTGCCAGCAGTGCTCGGGCTGGAAACACCATATATTTT
CDR3: CASSARAGNTIYF

V: TRBV28
J: TRBJ2-3
size: .
D: .
DNA: TGTGCCAGCAGGGGTCAACAGGGTACACTAAAGGGAGATACGCAGTATTTT
CDR3: CASRGQQGTLKGDTQYF

V: TRBV6-1
J: TRBJ1-2
size: few
D: TRBD1
DNA: TGTGCCAGCAGTAGCCGGGACAGGGGGCCTGGCTACACCTTC
CDR3: CASSSRDRGPGYTF

V: TRBV29-1
J: TRBJ2-7
size: once
D: .
DNA: TGCAGCACGAGGGGGGGGCCCACCTACGAGCAGTACTTC
CDR3: CSTRGGPTYEQYF

V: TRBV27
J: TRBJ1-2
size: .
D: .
DNA: TGTGCCAGCAGTTTAAGCAGGGGTAGCTATGGCTACACCTTC
CDR3: CASSLSRGSYGYTF

V: TRBV9
J: TRBJ1-4
size: .
D: .
DNA: TGTGCCAGCAGCGCACTACAGGGCAGGAATGAAAAACTGTTTTTT
CDR3: CASSALQGRNEKLFF